The next 23 T cell receptor beta chains were all read from a single sample in a study of T cells in Graves' hyperthyroidism and ophthalmopathy. From RNA transcripts, TCR beta CDR3 regions were amplified. Carried out on the TCR CDR3, a first-round RT-PCR used the HTBI primer set. TCRdb passed the multiplex PCR reads through MiXCR, listing each CDR3 protein once. The profile covers about 250,000 distinct CDR3 sequences, with more than 20% appearing a single time and about 40% taken by the ten largest. Material for sequencing was blood. The source of these receptors is a woman aged 40-49 years with Graves' ophthalmopathy.

This clonotype was seen ten or more times. The chain carries TRBV28 and TRBJ1-5; 7 bases are a match to TRBD1. With V trimmed by 5 bases and J by 2 bases, 6 bases remained unmatched. CDR3 length: 15 amino acids. The germline V gene has CDR1 MDHEN and CDR2 SYDVKM. CDR3 coding DNA: TGTGCCAGCAGTCCCCCAACAGGGGGCAATCAGCCCCAGCATTTT. Encoded protein: CASSPPTGGNQPQHF.

The rearrangement links TRBV6-1 to TRBJ1-2, with 9 bases identical to TRBD1. This CDR3 is 16 amino acids long. The V gene's germline CDR1 is MNHNS and CDR2 SASEGT. Trimming cost V 4 bases and J 4 bases; bases outside gene matches: 10. The CDR3 nucleotides read TGTGCCAGCAGTGGAGGCCAGGGACAGGGTCCCTATGGCTACACCTTC. This translates into CASSGGQGQGPYGYTF.

This rearrangement joins TRBV20-1 to TRBJ2-5; D is possibly TRBD2 (5 bases). The V gene lost 4 bases and the J gene lost 5 bases, with 8 bases spanning the gap. Germline CDR1 DFQATT, CDR2 SNEGSKA (reference sequence). The length of the CDR3 is 11 residues. CDR3 DNA: TGCAGTGCTAAGAGGGTGGAGACCCAGTACTTC. Protein product: CSAKRVETQYF.

This clonotype has at least ten counts. This sequence joins TRBV5-5 and TRBJ1-1, with a weak D call TRBD1 (5 bases). The germline V gene has CDR1 SGHKS and CDR2 YYEKEE (reference sequence). The CDR3 contains 14 residues. Trimming pared 1 base from V and 1 base from J, leaving 8 bases between. The CDR3 coding sequence is TGTGCCAGCAGCTTGCCCCAGGGGAACACTGAAGCTTTCTTT. It specifies CASSLPQGNTEAFF.

This clonotype appeared many times. The chain uses TRBV6-1 and TRBJ1-1, with a weak D call TRBD1 (5 bases). CDR1 and CDR2 from the germline V gene are MNHNS and SASEGT. The CDR3 contains 14 residues. Trimming removed 7 bases at V and 0 bases at J, with 12 bases between. CDR3 region: CASTEDIMNTEAFF. The CDR3 DNA is TGTGCCAGCACCGAGGACATAATGAACACTGAAGCTTTCTTT.

This clonotype was seen many times. The genes are TRBV27 and TRBJ1-5; 9 nucleotides match TRBD1. CDR1 MNHEY and CDR2 SMNVEV come from the germline V gene (reference sequence). The V segment lost 4 bases and the J segment 1 base; nucleotides outside the gene matches: 11. The CDR3 totals 18 residues. In DNA form, the CDR3 reads TGTGCCAGCAGTTCATATCCCGGGACAGGGAGCAGCAATCAGCCCCAGCATTTT. Translated: CASSSYPGTGSSNQPQHF.

The table lists this clonotype with many counts. V is TRBV7-3 and J is TRBJ1-1; no clear D gene. The CDR3 covers 15 residues. The V gene lost 11 bases and the J gene lost 11 bases, with 30 bases spanning the gap. Germline V gene lookup returns CDR1 SGHTA and CDR2 FQGTGA. The CDR3 sequence: CAPPSRPRAPTVAFF. The DNA for the CDR3 is TGTGCCCCCCCTTCAAGGCCCCGCGCCCCAACGGTTGCTTTCTTT.

This clonotype was seen at least ten times. This chain uses TRBV29-1 with TRBJ1-2; tentatively, D is TRBD1 (6 bases). Per germline, CDR1 SQVTM and CDR2 ANQGSEA. V was clipped by 3 bases and J by 7 bases, with 9 bases between them. The CDR3 has 11 amino acids. The DNA for the CDR3 is TGCAGCGTTGAGGACAGTTTTGGCTACACCTTC. As protein: CSVEDSFGYTF.

The chain has TRBV28 and TRBJ2-7, with 12 bases matching TRBD1. The CDR3 length is 16 residues. The ends lost 3 bases at V and 4 bases at J; junction bases unmatched: 7. CDR1 is MDHEN and CDR2 is SYDVKM in the germline V gene. DNA for the CDR3: TGTGCCAGCAGTTTTCCGGGACAGGGGGCGATGTACGAGCAGTACTTC. It specifies CASSFPGQGAMYEQYF.

In this sample, this clonotype turned up a few times. The chain couples TRBV24-1 to TRBJ2-5; 8 bases match TRBD2. The germline gives CDR1 KGHDR, CDR2 SFDVKD. The ends lost 3 bases at V and 5 bases at J; junction bases unmatched: 4. This CDR3 has 14 residues. CDR3 in DNA: TGTGCCACCAGTGATAGCGGGAGAGTCGAGACCCAGTACTTC. Protein product: CATSDSGRVETQYF.

The sample holds many counts of this clonotype. The rearrangement joins TRBV20-1 to TRBJ2-7; D unclear. Per germline, CDR1 DFQATT and CDR2 SNEGSKA (reference sequence). This CDR3 spans 11 amino acids. V shed 3 bases and J shed 0 bases, with 3 bases lying between them. CDR3 amino acids: CSARFSYEQYF. The CDR3 DNA reads TGCAGTGCTAGGTTCTCCTACGAGCAGTACTTC.

This clonotype was observed many times. The V call is TRBV29-1, the J call TRBJ1-5, with D tentatively TRBD1 (5 bases). The CDR3 is made up of 14 amino acids. V was pared by 4 bases and J by 4 bases, with 14 bases between. Germline values: CDR1 SQVTM, CDR2 ANQGSEA. The CDR3 region is CSVGWGYSNQPQHF. CDR3 DNA: TGCAGCGTTGGGTGGGGGTATAGTAATCAGCCCCAGCATTTT.

The sample holds many counts of this clonotype. V is TRBV5-1 and J is TRBJ2-7, with 10 nucleotides matching TRBD1. The CDR3 sequence is 14 residues long. Germline CDR1 and CDR2: SGHRS and YFSETQ. J lost 3 bases, V lost 7 bases, and 7 bases had no gene match. CDR3: CASRGTGDFYEQYF. CDR3 DNA: TGCGCCAGCCGTGGGACAGGGGATTTCTACGAGCAGTACTTC. The whole variable domain, filled in from reference TRBV5-1 and TRBJ2-7, reads KAGVTQTPRYLIKTRGQQVTLSCSPISGHRSVSWYQQTPGQGLQFLFEYFSETQRNKGNFPGRFSGRQFSNSRSEMNVSTLELGDSALYLCASRGTGDFYEQYFGPGTRLTVT.

This clonotype was seen at least ten times. V is TRBV28 and J is TRBJ2-7; 8 bases map to TRBD2. In germline, CDR1 is MDHEN, CDR2 SYDVKM. The CDR3 spans 18 residues. The V segment lost 1 base and the J segment 0 bases; nucleotides outside the gene matches: 11. CDR3 amino acids: CASSLLPLTSANSYEQYF. The CDR3 DNA reads as TGTGCCAGCAGTTTATTACCCTTGACTAGCGCTAACTCCTACGAGCAGTACTTC.

This clonotype has ten or more counts. The rearrangement uses TRBV18 and TRBJ2-7; D gene uncertain. CDR3 length: 14 residues. From germline, CDR1 is KGHSH and CDR2 LQKENI. Trimming removed 3 bases from V and 5 bases from J, with 14 bases in between. The CDR3 here is CASSPGLTTHEQYF. In DNA, the CDR3 is TGTGCCAGCTCACCGGGCCTTACAACCCACGAGCAGTACTTC.

This clonotype was seen at least ten times. The rearrangement joins TRBV25-1 to TRBJ2-2, with D unresolved. Per the germline V gene, CDR1 is MGHDK and CDR2 is SYGVNS. This CDR3 has 13 residues. Trimming stripped 2 bases from V and 6 bases from J, with 7 bases between. This chain's CDR3 is CASSEEFSGELFF. The CDR3 region has the DNA TGTGCCAGCAGTGAAGAGTTTTCCGGGGAGCTGTTTTTT.

The genes are TRBV27 and TRBJ1-5; D might be TRBD1 (6 bases). CDR3 length: 14 residues. Germline loops: CDR1 MNHEY, CDR2 SMNVEV (reference sequence). The germline V and J ends were trimmed by 6 bases and 7 bases, with 16 bases remaining between them. CDR3 bases: TGTGCCAGCAGAGATAACAGGGTAGGGCAGCCCCAGCATTTT. This sequence encodes CASRDNRVGQPQHF.

This chain connects TRBV5-1 to TRBJ2-7; no firm D call. V was pared by 1 base and J by 5 bases, with 13 bases between. This CDR3 spans 14 amino acids. The germline CDR1 and CDR2 sequences are SGHRS and YFSETQ. The CDR3 DNA is TGCGCCAGCAGCTTGTCTTGGGTAGCCCACGAGCAGTACTTC. The encoded protein is CASSLSWVAHEQYF.

In this sample, this clonotype turned up a few times. This sequence joins TRBV11-2 and TRBJ2-7; TRBD2 aligns across 7 bases. The CDR3 is 16 residues long. Germline V gives CDR1 SGHAT, CDR2 FQNNGV. J lost 6 bases, V lost 0 bases, and 11 bases had no gene match. In DNA, the CDR3 is TGTGCCAGCAGCTTAGAATGGGGCGGGAGTCAAGGCGAGCAGTACTTC. This gives the protein CASSLEWGGSQGEQYF. The full variable domain, in which reference TRBV11-2 and TRBJ2-7 provide the parts outside the CDR3, is EAGVAQSPRYKIIEKRQSVAFWCNPISGHATLYWYQQILGQGPKLLIQFQNNGVVDDSQLPKDRFSAERLKGVDSTLKIQPAKLEDSAVYLCASSLEWGGSQGEQYFGPGTRLTVT.

This clonotype appeared many times. V and J are TRBV2 and TRBJ1-3; D unclear. Per germline, CDR1 SNHLY and CDR2 FYNNEI. Deletions cut 3 bases from V and 7 bases from J, with 10 bases between. The CDR3 extends over 13 amino acids. The DNA of the CDR3 is TGTGCCAGCAGTGAGACCCGAGGGAACACCATATATTTT. It yields the protein CASSETRGNTIYF. The variable domain in full, with the rest retrieved from reference TRBV2 and TRBJ1-3, is EPEVTQTPSHQVTQMGQEVILRCVPISNHLYFYWYRQILGQKVEFLVSFYNNEISEKSEIFDDQFSVERPDGSNFTLKIRSTKLEDSAMYFCASSETRGNTIYFGEGSWLTVV.

This clonotype appeared many times. V is TRBV11-2 and J is TRBJ1-5, with D possibly TRBD1 on 6 matching bases. V lost 2 bases, J lost 7 bases, and 12 bases lay in between. The germline V gene encodes CDR1 SGHAT and CDR2 FQNNGV. CDR3 size: 14 residues. CDR3 coding DNA: TGTGCCAGCAGCTTAAACAGGGAAGGACAGCCCCAGCATTTT. This gives the protein CASSLNREGQPQHF.

The sample holds a few counts of this clonotype. The chain joins TRBV3-1 to TRBJ1-3, with 7 bases that match TRBD1. The CDR3 runs 16 residues. The ends lost 3 bases at V and 0 bases at J; junction bases unmatched: 5. Germline V CDR1 and CDR2: LGHDT, YNNKEL (reference sequence). CDR3 bases: TGTGCCAGCAGCCACACGTGGGACAGCTCTGGAAACACCATATATTTT. It codes for CASSHTWDSSGNTIYF.

J is TRBJ2-7 and V is TRBV12-3 or TRBV12-4; the D is unclear. The length of the CDR3 is 12 residues. The germline V and J ends were trimmed by 2 bases and 4 bases, with 6 bases remaining between them. The CDR3 region is CASSLLEYEQYF. In nucleotides, the CDR3 is TGTGCCAGCAGTTTATTAGAGTACGAGCAGTACTTC.